This T cell receptor beta chain originates from a study of regulatory T cells in long-lasting Graves disease. The study's findings and limits: Patients whose Graves' disease persisted exhibited lower TCR diversity than those newly diagnosed.

This CDR3 has 13 amino acids. The ends lost 2 bases at V and 8 bases at J; junction bases unmatched: 6. Germline V gene lookup returns CDR1 GTSNPN and CDR2 SVGIG (reference sequence). This clonotype was counted at least ten times. Its specificity is unknown. According to the study, TCR beta libraries were built with iRepertoire HTBI primers and CDR3-region Arm-PCR. TCRdb called the multiplex PCR reads again in MiXCR, with one record for every CDR3 protein. The sample holds some 600,000 distinct CDR3 sequences, around 16% seen once. Regarding time point: newly diagnosed GD, antithyroid drugs for less than 3 months. The TCR library was made from RNA extracted from PBMCs. This sample also appeared in a second study, on T cells in Graves' hyperthyroidism and ophthalmopathy.

Sequencing was performed on peripheral blood mononuclear cells (PBMCs), taken at new diagnosis, from a patient treated with antithyroid drugs. The receptor comes from a man aged 18 to 35 with Graves disease. V and J are TRBV30 and TRBJ1-2, with 9 bases identical to TRBD1. CDR3 in DNA: TGTGCCTGGAGTACACAGGGGGCGAACGGCTACACCTTC. It is translated as CAWSTQGANGYTF. Based on the CDR3 plus reference TRBV30 and TRBJ1-2, the full variable domain is SQTIHQWPATLVQPVGSPLSLECTVEGTSNPNLYWYRQAAGRGLQLLFYSVGIGQISSEVPQNLSASRPQDRQFILSSKKLLLSDSGFYLCAWSTQGANGYTFGSGTRLTVV.